This TCR beta chain comes out of a study of circulating and synovial CD4+ cells in juvenile arthritis. The table came from immunoSEQ multiplex PCR; TCRdb's copy has only in-frame clones and leaves some out. The data hold fewer than 35,000 clones, with roughly 95% observed a single time. Findings of the study overall: CPL and bulk CD4 samples differed at least tenfold in T cell genomes. Bulk blood CD4 repertoires were more diverse than these. Shared-clonotype fractions with synovium likely underestimate full repertoire overlap.

A note on this clone: Its antigen remains unknown.

Germline V gene lookup returns CDR1 SGHTA and CDR2 FQGNSA. The V gene end was trimmed by 3 bases and the J gene end by 4 bases; junction bases not matched to a gene: 5. The length of the CDR3 is 16 residues. This sequence joins TRBV7-2 and TRBJ2-7, with 14 bases lining up with TRBD2. This receptor was taken from a human donor with juvenile idiopathic arthritis. Specimen: CD4+ T cells from blood. Here the CDR3 DNA reads TGTGCCAGCAGCTTCGGACTAGCGGGGGGACAGTACGAGCAGTACTTC. It yields the protein CASSFGLAGGQYEQYF.